A single sample is the source of the 21 T cell receptor beta chains below, sequenced in a study of cytomegalovirus exposure and HLA in healthy donors. This PCR relied on a set of 60 Vbeta primers and 13 Jbeta primers. Profiling relied on immunoSEQ multiplex PCR, and the TCRdb table lists in-frame clones only, not all of them. The sample has about 220,000 clones; over 60% are singletons. Sequenced: PBMCs. These receptors were taken from a man between 18 and 29 years old in good health and CMV-seronegative.

The chain recombines TRBV11-2 with TRBJ2-1, with 7 bases aligning to TRBD1. The V gene end was trimmed by 5 bases and the J gene end by 1 base; junction bases not matched to a gene: 5. This CDR3 comprises 15 residues. Germline loops: CDR1 SGHAT, CDR2 FQNNGV. CDR3 DNA: TGTGCCAGCAGCCTCGGACAGGTTTCCTACAATGAGCAGTTCTTC. As protein: CASSLGQVSYNEQFF. Complete variable domain (other parts from reference TRBV11-2 and TRBJ2-1): EAGVAQSPRYKIIEKRQSVAFWCNPISGHATLYWYQQILGQGPKLLIQFQNNGVVDDSQLPKDRFSAERLKGVDSTLKIQPAKLEDSAVYLCASSLGQVSYNEQFFGPGTRLTVL.

The chain links TRBV7-2 to TRBJ2-2; no clear D gene. Per germline, CDR1 SGHTA and CDR2 FQGNSA. Trimming cost V 5 bases and J 3 bases, with 4 bases left between them. The CDR3 runs 12 residues. The chain's CDR3 is CASSPYTGELFF. The CDR3 DNA sequence: TGTGCCAGCAGCCCCTACACCGGGGAGCTGTTTTTT.

The V gene is TRBV9, the J gene TRBJ2-1, with 9 bases identical to TRBD2. The CDR3 runs to 16 residues. The V gene end was trimmed by 0 bases and the J gene end by 3 bases; junction bases not matched to a gene: 4. The germline CDR1 and CDR2 sequences are SGDLS and YYNGEE. CDR3 sequence (DNA): TGTGCCAGCAGCGTAGAAGAGACTAGCGGCTACAATGAGCAGTTCTTC. Protein sequence: CASSVEETSGYNEQFF. Combining the CDR3 with reference TRBV9 and TRBJ2-1 gives the whole variable domain DSGVTQTPKHLITATGQRVTLRCSPRSGDLSVYWYQQSLDQGLQFLIQYYNGEERAKGNILERFSAQQFPDLHSELNLSSLELGDSALYFCASSVEETSGYNEQFFGPGTRLTVL.

This clone is a singleton in its sample. CDR3 residues: CASSALQGGVTEAFF. The CDR3 DNA reads TGTGCCAGCAGTGCATTACAGGGGGGAGTAACTGAAGCTTTCTTT. The rearrangement joins TRBV25-1 to TRBJ1-1, with 8 bases lining up with TRBD1. Germline CDR1 is MGHDK and CDR2 is SYGVNS. The CDR3 totals 15 residues. V shed 4 bases, J shed 5 bases, and the junction held 9 bases outside the gene matches.

This clone has a handful of counts. The genes are TRBV10-3 and TRBJ1-1, with TRBD1 as a possible D gene (5 bases). The CDR3 is 13 residues long. CDR1 is ENHRY and CDR2 is SYGVKD in the germline V gene. V shed 5 bases and J shed 2 bases, with 9 bases lying between them. CDR3 residues: CAISQGTNTEAFF. Written as DNA, the CDR3 is TGTGCCATCAGTCAGGGTACTAACACTGAAGCTTTCTTT.

This chain joins TRBV25-1 and TRBJ2-1, with 9 bases aligning to TRBD2. The V gene end was trimmed by 1 base and the J gene end by 7 bases; junction bases not matched to a gene: 14. Germline loops: CDR1 MGHDK, CDR2 SYGVNS. The CDR3 covers 18 residues. The CDR3 here is CASSEFRPASGDGNEQFF. The CDR3 nucleotides are TGTGCCAGCAGTGAATTTAGGCCGGCTAGCGGGGACGGTAATGAGCAGTTCTTC.

V is TRBV28 and J is TRBJ2-7; D remains unclear. Trimming left V 5 bases short and J 2 bases short, with 13 bases between. This CDR3 has 14 amino acids. Per the germline V gene, CDR1 is MDHEN and CDR2 is SYDVKM. In DNA form, the CDR3 reads TGTGCCAGCAGTAGTGGCGGAATTACCTACGAGCAGTACTTC. Translating gives CASSSGGITYEQYF.

In this sample, this clone turned up a few times. CDR3 in DNA: TGTGCCAGCAGTTTAGCACAGGGGGCGAGTAGCAATCAGCCCCAGCATTTT. Translated: CASSLAQGASSNQPQHF. V gene TRBV27 combines with J gene TRBJ1-5; 9 bases are a match to TRBD1. The CDR3 totals 17 residues. Looked up from germline, CDR1 is MNHEY and CDR2 is SMNVEV (reference sequence). J was trimmed by 0 bases and V by 2 bases; bases with no gene match: 5.

This rearrangement joins TRBV10-3 to TRBJ2-3; D gene uncertain. Germline CDR1 reads ENHRY; CDR2 reads SYGVKD. The CDR3 is 17 residues long. V lost 0 bases and J 2 bases, leaving 15 bases between the germline ends. CDR3 nucleotides: TGTGCCATCAGTGAGTCCGGGTATTCTTCATCCACAGATACGCAGTATTTT. This codes for CAISESGYSSSTDTQYF.

In this sample, this clone turned up a few times. This chain uses TRBV5-1 with TRBJ1-1; D not resolved. This CDR3 spans 14 amino acids. Trimming removed 6 bases at V and 5 bases at J, with 17 bases between. CDR1 and CDR2 (germline): SGHRS, YFSETQ. The CDR3 DNA follows: TGCGCCAGCAATCCGGGAACAGAAGCAACTGAAGCTTTCTTT. It is translated as CASNPGTEATEAFF.

J is TRBJ2-1 and V is TRBV27; tentative D call: TRBD2 (7 bases). Per germline, CDR1 MNHEY and CDR2 SMNVEV (reference sequence). Trimming pared 10 bases from V and 8 bases from J, leaving 18 bases between. The CDR3 has 13 amino acids. CDR3 sequence reads: CATSLGGADEQFF. The CDR3 nucleotides are TGTGCCACCTCCCTGGGGGGGGCGGATGAGCAGTTCTTC.

This chain joins TRBV6-5 and TRBJ1-1, with D hard to call. Per the germline V gene, CDR1 is MNHEY and CDR2 is SVGAGI. V lost 1 base and J lost 1, with 13 bases in between. This CDR3 spans 16 amino acids. The CDR3 loop is CASSYWAVNSNTEAFF. The CDR3 DNA reads TGTGCCAGCAGTTACTGGGCAGTCAATTCGAACACTGAAGCTTTCTTT.

This chain uses TRBV2 with TRBJ2-1; tentative D call: TRBD1 (7 bases). Germline values: CDR1 SNHLY, CDR2 FYNNEI. The CDR3 runs 14 residues. Trimming took off 4 bases at V and 8 bases at J, with 15 bases between the two ends. This CDR3 reads CASSGRGTVYEQFF. The CDR3 DNA sequence: TGTGCCAGCAGTGGCCGCGGGACAGTCTATGAGCAGTTCTTC.

The rearrangement links TRBV28 to TRBJ2-7; a weak D match, TRBD1 (6 bases). V dropped 5 bases and J dropped 3 bases, with 17 bases sitting between them. This CDR3 region has 15 residues. The germline gives CDR1 MDHEN, CDR2 SYDVKM. CDR3 amino acids: CASSTFSQGFYEQYF. CDR3 nucleotides: TGTGCCAGCAGTACCTTTTCCCAGGGGTTCTACGAGCAGTACTTC.

The CDR3 here is CASRTSGTGVNEQFF. The CDR3 coding sequence is TGTGCCAGCAGGACTTCAGGGACAGGGGTCAATGAGCAGTTCTTC. The chain recombines TRBV7-9 with TRBJ2-1; 10 bases line up with TRBD1. Trimming removed 6 bases from V and 6 bases from J; junction bases left unmatched: 8. The CDR3 runs to 15 residues. CDR1 is SEHNR, CDR2 FQNEAQ, per germline (reference sequence).

This chain uses TRBV2 with TRBJ1-5, with a possible D match to TRBD1 (5 bases). This CDR3 comprises 13 residues. CDR1 and CDR2 from the germline V gene are SNHLY and FYNNEI. V shed 9 bases and J shed 3 bases, with 12 bases lying between them. For the CDR3, the DNA is TGTGCCAGTTCGGACAATTACAATCAGCCCCAGCATTTT. It is translated as CASSDNYNQPQHF.

This chain joins TRBV5-4 and TRBJ2-3; D perhaps matches TRBD2 (6 bases). CDR1 and CDR2 (germline): SGHNT, YYREEE (reference sequence). V shed 4 bases and J shed 2 bases, with 14 bases lying between them. The CDR3 loop spans 15 amino acids. CDR3 in amino acids: CASSTRESYTDTQYF. Here the CDR3 DNA reads TGTGCCAGCAGCACCCGGGAGTCATACACAGATACGCAGTATTTT.

V and J are TRBV6-5 and TRBJ2-3, with 16 bases that match TRBD2. The CDR3 spans 16 residues. CDR1 is MNHEY and CDR2 is SVGAGI in the germline V gene. After removal of 4 bases from V and 6 bases from J, the junction contained 4 bases not matched to a gene. In DNA, the CDR3 is TGTGCCAGCAGTTTGGGACTAGCGGGAGGGCAGGATACGCAGTATTTT. It translates to CASSLGLAGGQDTQYF.

The genes are TRBV7-8 and TRBJ1-5; D unclear. Germline assignment: CDR1 SGHVS and CDR2 FQNEAQ. V dropped 6 bases and J dropped 5 bases, with 11 bases sitting between them. This CDR3 contains 13 residues. The CDR3 loop is CASSSRRDQPQHF. The DNA of the CDR3 is TGTGCCAGCAGTTCAAGGAGGGATCAGCCCCAGCATTTT.

The chain employs TRBV11-1 and TRBJ1-2, with 7 bases fitting TRBD1. Germline V gene lookup returns CDR1 SGHAT and CDR2 FQDESV (reference sequence). This CDR3 contains 15 residues. Trimming cost V 1 base and J 7 bases; bases outside gene matches: 9. The DNA of the CDR3 is TGTGCCAGCAGCTTAGGACAGGGAATCCGGTCTGGCTACACCTTC. Translated: CASSLGQGIRSGYTF.

The genes are TRBV5-4 and TRBJ2-1; a possible D gene is TRBD2 (5 bases). Trimming removed 3 bases from V and 7 bases from J, with 17 bases in between. The CDR3 extends over 15 amino acids. Germline assignment: CDR1 SGHNT and CDR2 YYREEE (reference sequence). The CDR3 nucleotides are TGTGCCAGCAGCTACGCCCCGGGGTCGCATAATGAGCAGTTCTTC. Residues: CASSYAPGSHNEQFF.